This T cell receptor (beta chain) emerged from a study of blood T cell repertoires in COVID-19. About the research overall: Some COVID-19 samples were acute and others convalescent; all came from the United States, Italy and Spain. PBMCs, B-cell-depleted T cells, or T cells were the source of the cDNA or gDNA that made up the material.

Germline assignment: CDR1 KGHDR and CDR2 SFDVKD. The CDR3 has 13 residues. The V gene lost 5 bases and the J gene lost 6 bases, with 11 bases spanning the gap. As originally analysed: The assay estimated nucleated cells by amplifying reference gene primers. The method was immunoSEQ multiplex PCR; TCRdb's version includes in-frame clones alone and lacks a portion of them. The V and J calls and clone size come from that table; D and trimming were worked out from the DNA. The table shows under 300,000 clones, with about 90% occurring only once. V usage is TRBV24-1 and J usage is TRBJ2-3, with TRBD2 as a possible D gene (5 bases). Sequenced input: peripheral blood. This TCR was sampled from a woman aged 40 to 55 with acute or convalescent COVID-19. The CDR3 sequence is CATSGPWEDTQYF. CDR3 in DNA: TGTGCCACCAGTGGCCCATGGGAGGATACGCAGTATTTT.